Sequencing of this T cell receptor beta chain was carried out in a study of lymphopenia after photon versus proton radiotherapy. Data came from immunoSEQ multiplex PCR; TCRdb stores just in-frame clones and leaves some out. The data contain 45,000 to 65,000 clones, 92% of them singletons. V shed 3 bases and J 0 bases; nucleotides not matched to a gene: 5. This CDR3 is 17 amino acids long. Whole-study findings and limits: Photon-treated patients lost naive T cells and TCR diversity; proton-treated stayed stable. Oligoclonal CD8+ Temra expansion after nadir drove photon patients' diversity drop.

Details on this clone: The antigen remains unidentified.

The rearrangement uses TRBV23-1 and TRBJ2-2; 9 nucleotides match TRBD1. TRBV23-1 carries the ORF label, with uncertain function. The TCR comes from a woman aged 35 to 49 with cholangiocarcinoma. The specimen comprised peripheral blood, sampled from a patient treated with photon-based radiotherapy. The CDR3 DNA sequence: TGCGCCAGCAGTCATGCGGGACAGGGAGCGAACACCGGGGAGCTGTTTTTT. It yields the protein CASSHAGQGANTGELFF.